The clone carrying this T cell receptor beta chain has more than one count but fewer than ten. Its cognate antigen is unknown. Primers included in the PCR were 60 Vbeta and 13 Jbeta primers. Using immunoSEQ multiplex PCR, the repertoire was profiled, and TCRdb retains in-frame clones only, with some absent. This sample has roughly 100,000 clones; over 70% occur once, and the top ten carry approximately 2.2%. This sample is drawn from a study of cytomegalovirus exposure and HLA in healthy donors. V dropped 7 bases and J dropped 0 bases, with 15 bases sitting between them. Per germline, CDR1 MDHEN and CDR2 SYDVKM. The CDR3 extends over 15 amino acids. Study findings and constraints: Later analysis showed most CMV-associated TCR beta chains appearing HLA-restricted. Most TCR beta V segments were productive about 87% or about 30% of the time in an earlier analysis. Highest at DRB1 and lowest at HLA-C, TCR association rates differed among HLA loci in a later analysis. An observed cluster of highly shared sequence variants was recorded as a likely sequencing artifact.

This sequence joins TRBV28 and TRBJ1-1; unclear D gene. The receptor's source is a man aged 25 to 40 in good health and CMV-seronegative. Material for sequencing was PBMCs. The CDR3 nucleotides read TGTGCCAGCACCCGAGGGAGTCTCATGAACACTGAAGCTTTCTTT. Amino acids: CASTRGSLMNTEAFF.